The clone carrying this T cell receptor beta chain was seen a handful of times. The data were obtained in a study of human T cells and chemical hapten exposure. Unique molecular identifiers were attached to individual cDNA molecules within the library. From the RACE reads, TCRdb called clonotypes with MiXCR, one entry per CDR3 protein. Of 150,000 to 200,000 distinct CDR3 sequences listed, almost 30% are singletons. V lost 6 bases to trimming and J lost 8 bases; unmatched junction nucleotides: 11. Germline values: CDR1 DFQATT, CDR2 SNEGSKA (reference sequence). The CDR3 covers 13 residues. Described time point: pre-sensitization, week 0. Treatment here: therapeutic diphenylcyclopropenone sensitization with weekly scalp DPC.

This chain connects TRBV20-1 to TRBJ1-2; TRBD1 matches 8 bases. This sequence was found in a woman under 40 with alopecia areata. Some clones in this sample may be carry-over from other donors' samples. The specimen comprised whole blood, sampled in connection with sensitization to the hapten diphenylcyclopropenone (DPC). For the CDR3, the DNA is TGCAGTGCCCGAGGGCAGGGGGCGCCGGGCTACACCTTC. Its protein product is CSARGQGAPGYTF.